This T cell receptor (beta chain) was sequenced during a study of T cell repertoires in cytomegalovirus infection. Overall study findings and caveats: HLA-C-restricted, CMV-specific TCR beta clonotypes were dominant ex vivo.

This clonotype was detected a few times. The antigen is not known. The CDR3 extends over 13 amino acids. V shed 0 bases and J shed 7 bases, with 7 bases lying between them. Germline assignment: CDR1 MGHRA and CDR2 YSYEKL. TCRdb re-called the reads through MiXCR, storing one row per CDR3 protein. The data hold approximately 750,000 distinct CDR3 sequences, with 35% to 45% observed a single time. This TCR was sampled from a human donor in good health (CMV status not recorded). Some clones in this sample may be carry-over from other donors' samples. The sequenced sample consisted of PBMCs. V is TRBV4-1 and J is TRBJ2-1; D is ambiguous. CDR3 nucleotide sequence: TGCGCCAGCAGCCAAGATCGCCAGAATGAGCAGTTCTTC. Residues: CASSQDRQNEQFF.